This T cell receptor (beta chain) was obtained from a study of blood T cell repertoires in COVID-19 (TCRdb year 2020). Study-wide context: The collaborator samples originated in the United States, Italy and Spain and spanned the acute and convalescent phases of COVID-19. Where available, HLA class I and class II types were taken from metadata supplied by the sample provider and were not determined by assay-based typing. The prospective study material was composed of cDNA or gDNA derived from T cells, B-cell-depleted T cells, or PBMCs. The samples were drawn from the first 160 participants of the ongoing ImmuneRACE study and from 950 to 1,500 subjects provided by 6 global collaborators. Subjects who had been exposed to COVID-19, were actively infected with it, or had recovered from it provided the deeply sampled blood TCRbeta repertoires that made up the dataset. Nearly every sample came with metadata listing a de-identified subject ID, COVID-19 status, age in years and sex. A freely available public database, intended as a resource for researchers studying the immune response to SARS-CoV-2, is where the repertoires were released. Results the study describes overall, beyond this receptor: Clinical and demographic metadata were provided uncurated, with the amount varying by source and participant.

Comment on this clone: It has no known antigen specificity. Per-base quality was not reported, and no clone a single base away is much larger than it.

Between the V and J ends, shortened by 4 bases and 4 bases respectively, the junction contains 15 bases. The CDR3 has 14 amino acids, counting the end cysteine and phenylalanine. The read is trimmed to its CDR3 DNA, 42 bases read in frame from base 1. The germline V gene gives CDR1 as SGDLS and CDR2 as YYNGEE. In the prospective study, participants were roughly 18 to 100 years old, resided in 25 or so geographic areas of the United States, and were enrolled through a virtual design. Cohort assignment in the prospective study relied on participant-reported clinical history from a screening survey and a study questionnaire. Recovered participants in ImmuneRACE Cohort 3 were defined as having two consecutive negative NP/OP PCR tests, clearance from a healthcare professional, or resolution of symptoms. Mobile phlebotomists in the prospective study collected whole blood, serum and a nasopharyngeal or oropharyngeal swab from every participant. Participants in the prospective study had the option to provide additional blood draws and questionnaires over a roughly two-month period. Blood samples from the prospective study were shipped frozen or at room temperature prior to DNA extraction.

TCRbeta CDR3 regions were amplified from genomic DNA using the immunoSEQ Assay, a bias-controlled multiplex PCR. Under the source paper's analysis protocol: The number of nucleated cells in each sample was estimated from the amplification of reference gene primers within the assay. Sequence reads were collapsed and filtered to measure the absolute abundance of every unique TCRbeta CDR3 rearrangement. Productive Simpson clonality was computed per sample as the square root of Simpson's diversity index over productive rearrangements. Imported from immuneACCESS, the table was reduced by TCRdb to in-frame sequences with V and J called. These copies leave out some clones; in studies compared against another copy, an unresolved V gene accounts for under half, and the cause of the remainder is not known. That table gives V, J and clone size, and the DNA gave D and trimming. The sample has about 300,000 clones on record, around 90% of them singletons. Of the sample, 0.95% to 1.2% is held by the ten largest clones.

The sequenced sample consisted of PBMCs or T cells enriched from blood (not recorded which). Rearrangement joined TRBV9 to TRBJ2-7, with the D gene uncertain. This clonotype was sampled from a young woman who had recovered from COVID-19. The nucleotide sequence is TGTGCCAGCAGCCCCCGCGGATACTTGTACGAGCAGTACTTC. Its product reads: CASSPRGYLYEQYF.